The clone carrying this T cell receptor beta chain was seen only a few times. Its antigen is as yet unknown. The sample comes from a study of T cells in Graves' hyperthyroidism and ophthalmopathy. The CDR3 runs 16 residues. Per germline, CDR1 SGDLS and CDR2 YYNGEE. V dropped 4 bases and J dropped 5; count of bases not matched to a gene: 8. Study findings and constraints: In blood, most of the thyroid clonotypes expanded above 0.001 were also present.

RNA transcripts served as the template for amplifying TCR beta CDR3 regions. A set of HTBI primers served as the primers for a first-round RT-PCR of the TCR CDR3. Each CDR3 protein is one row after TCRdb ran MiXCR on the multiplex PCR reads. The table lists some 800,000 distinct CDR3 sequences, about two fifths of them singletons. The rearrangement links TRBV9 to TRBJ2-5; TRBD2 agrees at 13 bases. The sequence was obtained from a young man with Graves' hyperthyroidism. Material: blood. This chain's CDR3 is CASSPRTSGGGETQYF. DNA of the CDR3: TGTGCCAGCAGCCCGAGGACTAGCGGGGGTGGGGAGACCCAGTACTTC.